These 3 T cell receptor beta chains were all obtained from the same sample, sequenced in a study of Graves' ophthalmopathy and Graves' hyperthyroidism. Amplification of the TCR beta CDR3 regions used RNA transcripts (as template). An opening RT-PCR round employed HTBI primers and preceded a second-round multiplex PCR. One entry per CDR3 protein results from TCRdb running MiXCR on the multiplex PCR reads. The table lists hundreds of thousands of distinct CDR3 sequences, roughly 21% of them singletons, with more than 2.5% in the top ten. Sequenced: peripheral blood. The receptors here all came from a woman aged 18-29 years with stable Graves' hyperthyroidism.

This chain connects TRBV25-1 to TRBJ2-3; unclear D gene. The CDR3 runs 15 residues. Trimming removed 1 base at V and 0 bases at J, with 8 bases between. Germline CDR1 is MGHDK and CDR2 is SYGVNS. Here the CDR3 DNA reads TGTGCCAGCAGTGAATCCGTCGGGAGCACAGATACGCAGTATTTT. Its protein is CASSESVGSTDTQYF.

This clonotype occurred a few times. CDR3 DNA: TGTGCCAGCAGTTACGAAACTAACTATGGCTACACCTTC. This gives the protein CASSYETNYGYTF. V and J are TRBV6-5 and TRBJ1-2; D gene unclear. Germline V CDR1 and CDR2: MNHEY, SVGAGI. The CDR3 consists of 13 residues. V gave up 2 bases and J gave up 0 bases, with 4 bases separating them.

This clonotype occurred many times. This rearrangement joins TRBV20-1 to TRBJ2-7; possible D gene TRBD1, 8 bases. The ends were cut back, 8 bases at V and 7 bases at J, with 18 bases in the middle. Germline values: CDR1 DFQATT, CDR2 SNEGSKA (reference sequence). This CDR3 has 12 amino acids. CDR3 protein: CSSVVQGGEQYF. CDR3 coding DNA: TGCAGTAGTGTGGTACAGGGGGGGGAGCAGTACTTC.